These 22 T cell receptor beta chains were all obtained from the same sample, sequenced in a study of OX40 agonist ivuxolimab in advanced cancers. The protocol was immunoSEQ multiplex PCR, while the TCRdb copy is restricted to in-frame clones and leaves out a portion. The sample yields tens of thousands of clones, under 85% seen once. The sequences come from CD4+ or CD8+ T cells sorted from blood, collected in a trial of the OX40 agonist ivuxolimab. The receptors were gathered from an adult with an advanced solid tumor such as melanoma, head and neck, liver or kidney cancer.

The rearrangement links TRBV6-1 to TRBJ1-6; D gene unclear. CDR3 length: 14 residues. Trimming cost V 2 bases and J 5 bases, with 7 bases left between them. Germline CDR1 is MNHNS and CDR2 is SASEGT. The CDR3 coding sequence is TGTGCCAGCAGTGAACAGGTGAATAATTCACCCCTCCACTTT. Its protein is CASSEQVNNSPLHF.

The CDR3 spells CASSLGLSSDTQYF. The CDR3 bases are TGCGCCAGCAGCCTCGGACTCTCGTCCGATACGCAGTATTTT. The chain combines TRBV5-1 with TRBJ2-3, with D possibly TRBD2 on 5 matching bases. The CDR3 has 14 amino acids. Looked up from germline, CDR1 is SGHRS and CDR2 is YFSETQ. Trimming took off 4 bases at V and 6 bases at J, with 15 bases between the two ends. Based on the CDR3 plus reference TRBV5-1 and TRBJ2-3, the full variable domain is KAGVTQTPRYLIKTRGQQVTLSCSPISGHRSVSWYQQTPGQGLQFLFEYFSETQRNKGNFPGRFSGRQFSNSRSEMNVSTLELGDSALYLCASSLGLSSDTQYFGPGTRLTVL.

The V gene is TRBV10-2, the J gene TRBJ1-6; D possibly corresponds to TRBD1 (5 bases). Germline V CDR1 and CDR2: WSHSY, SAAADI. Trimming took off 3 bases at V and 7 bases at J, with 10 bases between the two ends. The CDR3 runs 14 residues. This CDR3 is CASSEGAYNSPLHF. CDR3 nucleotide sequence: TGCGCCAGCAGTGAAGGGGCGTACAATTCACCCCTCCACTTT.

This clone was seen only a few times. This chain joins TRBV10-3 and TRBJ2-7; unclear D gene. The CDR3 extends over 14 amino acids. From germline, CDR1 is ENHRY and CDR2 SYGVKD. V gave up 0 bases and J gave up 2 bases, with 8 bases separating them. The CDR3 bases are TGTGCCATCAGTGAGTCGGGCGTACCCTACGAGCAGTACTTC. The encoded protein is CAISESGVPYEQYF.

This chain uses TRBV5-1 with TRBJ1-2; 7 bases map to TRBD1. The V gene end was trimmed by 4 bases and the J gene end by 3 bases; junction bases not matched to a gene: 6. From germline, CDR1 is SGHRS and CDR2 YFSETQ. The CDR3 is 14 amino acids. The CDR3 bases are TGCGCCAGCAGCGTCGACAGGGCGGACTATGGCTACACCTTC. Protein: CASSVDRADYGYTF. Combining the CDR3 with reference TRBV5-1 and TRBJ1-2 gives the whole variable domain KAGVTQTPRYLIKTRGQQVTLSCSPISGHRSVSWYQQTPGQGLQFLFEYFSETQRNKGNFPGRFSGRQFSNSRSEMNVSTLELGDSALYLCASSVDRADYGYTFGSGTRLTVV.

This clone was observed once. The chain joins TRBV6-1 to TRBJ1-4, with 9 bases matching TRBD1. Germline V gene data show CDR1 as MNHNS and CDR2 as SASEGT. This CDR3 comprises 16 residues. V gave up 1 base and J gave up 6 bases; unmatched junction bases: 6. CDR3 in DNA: TGTGCCAGCAGTGAAGAAGGGTACAGGGGGCATGAAAAACTGTTTTTT. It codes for CASSEEGYRGHEKLFF.

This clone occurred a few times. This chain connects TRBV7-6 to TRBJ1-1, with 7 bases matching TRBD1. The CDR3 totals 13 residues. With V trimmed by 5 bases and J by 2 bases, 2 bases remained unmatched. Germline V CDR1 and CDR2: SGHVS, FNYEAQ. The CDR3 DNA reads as TGTGCCAGCAGCCGGGACAGTAACACTGAAGCTTTCTTT. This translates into CASSRDSNTEAFF.

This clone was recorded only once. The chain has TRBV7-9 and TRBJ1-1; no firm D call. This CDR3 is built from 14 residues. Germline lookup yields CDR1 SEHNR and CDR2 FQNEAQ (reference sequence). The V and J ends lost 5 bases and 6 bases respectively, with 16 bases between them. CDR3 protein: CASSATSGVAEAFF. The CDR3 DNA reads TGTGCCAGCAGCGCAACATCTGGGGTCGCTGAAGCTTTCTTT.

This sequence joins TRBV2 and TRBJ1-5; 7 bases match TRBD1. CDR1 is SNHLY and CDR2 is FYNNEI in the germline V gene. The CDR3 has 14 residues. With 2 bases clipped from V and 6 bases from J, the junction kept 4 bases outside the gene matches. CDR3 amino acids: CASSENRGSQPQHF. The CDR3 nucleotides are TGTGCCAGCAGTGAAAACAGGGGAAGTCAGCCCCAGCATTTT. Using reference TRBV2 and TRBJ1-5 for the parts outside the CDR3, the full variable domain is EPEVTQTPSHQVTQMGQEVILRCVPISNHLYFYWYRQILGQKVEFLVSFYNNEISEKSEIFDDQFSVERPDGSNFTLKIRSTKLEDSAMYFCASSENRGSQPQHFGDGTRLSIL.

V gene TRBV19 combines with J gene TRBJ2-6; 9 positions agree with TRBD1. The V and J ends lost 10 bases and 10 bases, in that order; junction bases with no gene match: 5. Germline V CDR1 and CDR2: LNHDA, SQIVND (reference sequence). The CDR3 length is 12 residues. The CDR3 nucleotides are TGTGCCACCAGAGGGACAGGGAACGTCCTGACTTTC. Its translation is CATRGTGNVLTF.

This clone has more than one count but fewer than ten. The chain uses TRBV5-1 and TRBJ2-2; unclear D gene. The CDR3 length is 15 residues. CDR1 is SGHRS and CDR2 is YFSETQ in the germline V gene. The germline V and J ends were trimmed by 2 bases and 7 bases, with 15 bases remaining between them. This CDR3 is CASSLVPLSGGELFF. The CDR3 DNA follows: TGCGCCAGCAGCTTAGTACCGCTTAGTGGCGGGGAGCTGTTTTTT. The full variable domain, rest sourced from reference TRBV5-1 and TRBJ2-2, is KAGVTQTPRYLIKTRGQQVTLSCSPISGHRSVSWYQQTPGQGLQFLFEYFSETQRNKGNFPGRFSGRQFSNSRSEMNVSTLELGDSALYLCASSLVPLSGGELFFGEGSRLTVL.

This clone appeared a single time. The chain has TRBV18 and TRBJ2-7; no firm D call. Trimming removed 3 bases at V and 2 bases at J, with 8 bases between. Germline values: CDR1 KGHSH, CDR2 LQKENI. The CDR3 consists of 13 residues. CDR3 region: CASSPAAAYEQYF. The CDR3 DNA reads TGTGCCAGCTCACCGGCGGCCGCCTACGAGCAGTACTTC.

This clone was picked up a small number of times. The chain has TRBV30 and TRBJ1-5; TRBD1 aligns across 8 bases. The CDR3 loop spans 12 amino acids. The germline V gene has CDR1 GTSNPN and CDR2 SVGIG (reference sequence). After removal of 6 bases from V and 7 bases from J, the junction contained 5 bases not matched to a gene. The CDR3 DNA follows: TGTGCCTGTGGACAGGGCAGGCAGCCCCAGCATTTT. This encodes CACGQGRQPQHF.

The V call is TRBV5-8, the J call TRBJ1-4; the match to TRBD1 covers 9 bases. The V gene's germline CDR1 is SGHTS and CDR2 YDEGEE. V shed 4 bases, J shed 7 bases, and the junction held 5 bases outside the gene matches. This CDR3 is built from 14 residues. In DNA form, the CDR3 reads TGTGCCAGCAGCGAACAGGGGGCTGCTGAAAAACTGTTTTTT. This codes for CASSEQGAAEKLFF.

CDR3 protein: CASSPIGQASGYNEQFF. CDR3 nucleotide sequence: TGTGCCAGCAGCCCAATAGGGCAGGCTAGCGGGTACAATGAGCAGTTCTTC. The V call is TRBV7-2, the J call TRBJ2-1, with 8 nucleotides matching TRBD2. The germline V gene has CDR1 SGHTA and CDR2 FQGNSA. Unmatched junction bases numbered 13, after V lost 5 bases and J lost 4 bases. This CDR3 contains 17 residues.

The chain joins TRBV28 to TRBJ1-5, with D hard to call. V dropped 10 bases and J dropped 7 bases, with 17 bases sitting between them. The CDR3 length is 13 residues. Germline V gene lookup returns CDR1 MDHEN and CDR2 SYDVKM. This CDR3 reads CATLGRRGQPQHF. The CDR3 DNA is TGTGCCACCCTTGGGAGGCGCGGGCAGCCCCAGCATTTT. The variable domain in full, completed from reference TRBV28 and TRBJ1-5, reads DVKVTQSSRYLVKRTGEKVFLECVQDMDHENMFWYRQDPGLGLRLIYFSYDVKMKEKGDIPEGYSVSREKKERFSLILESASTNQTSMYLCATLGRRGQPQHFGDGTRLSIL.

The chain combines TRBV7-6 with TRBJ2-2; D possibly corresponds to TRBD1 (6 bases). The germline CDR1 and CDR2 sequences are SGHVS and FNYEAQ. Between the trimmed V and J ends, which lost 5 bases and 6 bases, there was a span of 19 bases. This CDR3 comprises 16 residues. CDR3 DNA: TGTGCCAGCAGCCCCTTGGACAGAGGTCTACCCGGGGAGCTGTTTTTT. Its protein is CASSPLDRGLPGELFF. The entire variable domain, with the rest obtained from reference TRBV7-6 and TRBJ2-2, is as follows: GAGVSQSPRYKVTKRGQDVALRCDPISGHVSLYWYRQALGQGPEFLTYFNYEAQQDKSGLPNDRFSAERPEGSISTLTIQRTEQRDSAMYRCASSPLDRGLPGELFFGEGSRLTVL.

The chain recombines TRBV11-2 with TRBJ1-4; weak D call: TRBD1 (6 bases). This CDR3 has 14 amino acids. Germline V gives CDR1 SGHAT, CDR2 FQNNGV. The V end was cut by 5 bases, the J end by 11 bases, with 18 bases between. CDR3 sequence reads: CASSIQGTTGKLFF. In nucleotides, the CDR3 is TGTGCCAGCAGCATACAAGGGACAACGGGGAAACTGTTTTTT.

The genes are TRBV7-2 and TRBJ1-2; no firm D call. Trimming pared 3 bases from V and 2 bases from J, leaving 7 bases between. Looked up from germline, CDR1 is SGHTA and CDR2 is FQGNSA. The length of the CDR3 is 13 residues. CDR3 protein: CASSFERNYGYTF. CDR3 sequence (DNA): TGTGCCAGCAGCTTTGAACGAAACTATGGCTACACCTTC.

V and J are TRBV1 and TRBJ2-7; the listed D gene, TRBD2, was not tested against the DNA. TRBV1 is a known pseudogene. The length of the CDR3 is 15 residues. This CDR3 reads CTSSLLGLVVDEQYF. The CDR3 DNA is TGCACCAGCAGCCTGCTCGGACTAGTGGTAGACGAGCAGTACTTC.

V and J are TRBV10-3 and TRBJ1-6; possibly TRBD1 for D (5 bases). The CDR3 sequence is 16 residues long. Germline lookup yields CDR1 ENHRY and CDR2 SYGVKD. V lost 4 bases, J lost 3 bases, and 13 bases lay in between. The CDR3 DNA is TGTGCCATCAGTGGACCTCGGCAGGGCTATAATTCACCCCTCCACTTT. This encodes CAISGPRQGYNSPLHF.

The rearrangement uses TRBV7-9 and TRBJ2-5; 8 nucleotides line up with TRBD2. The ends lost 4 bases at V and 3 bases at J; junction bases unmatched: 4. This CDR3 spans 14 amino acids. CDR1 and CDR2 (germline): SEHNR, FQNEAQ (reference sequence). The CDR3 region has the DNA TGTGCCAGCAGCTACGGGACTAGAAAAGAGACCCAGTACTTC. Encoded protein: CASSYGTRKETQYF.